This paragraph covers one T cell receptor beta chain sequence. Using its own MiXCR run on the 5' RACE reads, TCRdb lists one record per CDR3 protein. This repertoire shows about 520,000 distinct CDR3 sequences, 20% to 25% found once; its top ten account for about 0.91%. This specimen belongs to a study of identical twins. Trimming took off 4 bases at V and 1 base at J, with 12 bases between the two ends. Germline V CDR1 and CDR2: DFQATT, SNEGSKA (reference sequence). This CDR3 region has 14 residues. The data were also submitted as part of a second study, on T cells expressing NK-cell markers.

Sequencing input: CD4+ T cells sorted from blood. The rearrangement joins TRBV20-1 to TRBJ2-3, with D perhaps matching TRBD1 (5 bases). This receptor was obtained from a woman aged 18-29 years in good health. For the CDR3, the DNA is TGCAGTGCTAAAAGGGGTGGCGGCACAGATACGCAGTATTTT. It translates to CSAKRGGGTDTQYF.